This TCR beta chain is from a study of T cell responses to AZD1222 COVID-19 vaccine. Overall study findings and caveats: Females made up more of the donors, who were largely white British, and clonal diversity may have come out too low.

Notes on this clone: What it recognizes is unknown.

The assay was immunoSEQ multiplex PCR, and TCRdb's table has in-frame clones only and misses some. This repertoire shows tens of thousands of clones, about 90% found once; its top ten account for around 5.5%. The TCR originated in an adult in good health. Sample: peripheral blood, taken on day 0 of MenACWY control vaccination.

The CDR3 protein is CASSQGVGADQPQHF. The CDR3 nucleotides are TGTGCCAGCAGCCAAGGGGTGGGGGCGGATCAGCCCCAGCATTTT. The V call is TRBV3-1 (or the pseudogene TRBV3-2), the J call TRBJ1-5; D may be TRBD1 (6 bases). CDR1 LGHDT and CDR2 YNNKEL come from the germline V gene (reference sequence). V was clipped by 1 base and J by 5 bases, with 12 bases between them. There are 15 residues in the CDR3.